This TCR beta chain emerged from a study of T cells expressing NK-cell markers. The wider study: HCMV seropositivity characterized most of the eight sequenced donors, and seronegativity one. Study-level findings and limits: In a group of several donors, dominant NKG2C+ clonotypes represented 1.0-7.0% of CD8+ T cells. The leading position in the CD3+CD56-NKG2C+ fraction of a handful of donors also went to these clonotypes.

Synthesis of TCR beta cDNA relied on 5'RACE template switching carrying UMIs. TCRdb re-analyzed the 5' RACE reads; it lists each CDR3 protein once, without DNA. The sample has some 340,000 distinct CDR3 sequences. This CDR3 comprises 12 residues. The germline V gene encodes CDR1 SQVTM and CDR2 ANQGSEA. For this clonotype: Its antigen is still unknown.

The source material was blood T cells: a sorted CD56 or NKG2C T cell subset, CD4+ or CD8+ T cells, or bulk PBMC T cells (not recorded which). This sequence joins TRBV29-1 and TRBJ1-2; without DNA, the TCRdb call of TRBD1 cannot be checked. The receptor was isolated from a man aged 18-69 years in good health. This chain's CDR3 is CSGGEDLYGYTF.